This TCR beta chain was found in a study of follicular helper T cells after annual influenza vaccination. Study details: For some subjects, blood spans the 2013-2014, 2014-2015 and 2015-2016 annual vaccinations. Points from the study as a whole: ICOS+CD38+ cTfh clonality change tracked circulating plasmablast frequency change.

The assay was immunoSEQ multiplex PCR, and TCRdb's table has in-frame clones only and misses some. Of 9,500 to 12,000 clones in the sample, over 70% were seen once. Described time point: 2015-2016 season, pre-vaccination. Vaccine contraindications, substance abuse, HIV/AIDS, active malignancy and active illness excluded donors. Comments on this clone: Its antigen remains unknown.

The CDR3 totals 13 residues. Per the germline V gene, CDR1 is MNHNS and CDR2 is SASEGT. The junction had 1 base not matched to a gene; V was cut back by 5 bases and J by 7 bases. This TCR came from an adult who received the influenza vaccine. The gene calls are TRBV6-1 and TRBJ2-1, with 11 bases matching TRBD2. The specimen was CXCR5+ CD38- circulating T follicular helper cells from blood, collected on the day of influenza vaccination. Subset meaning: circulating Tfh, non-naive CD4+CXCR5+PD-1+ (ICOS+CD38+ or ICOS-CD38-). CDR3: CASSLAGGNEQFF. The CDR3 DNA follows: TGTGCCAGCAGTCTAGCGGGAGGAAATGAGCAGTTCTTC.